The 18 T cell receptor beta chains below all came from one sample that was sequenced in a study of blood T cell repertoires in COVID-19. Generated by immunoSEQ multiplex PCR, the TCRdb table keeps only in-frame clones and is missing some. The sample lists under 150,000 clones, around 80% occurring once. The sample taken for sequencing was peripheral blood. The source is a man aged 70 or older with active or convalescent COVID-19.

The J gene is TRBJ1-4, the V gene TRBV9; TRBD1 is a possible D gene (5 bases). The V gene's germline CDR1 is SGDLS and CDR2 YYNGEE. Trimming stripped 4 bases from V and 7 bases from J, with 14 bases between. This CDR3 is 14 amino acids long. The CDR3 region is CASSPPGRGEKLFF. CDR3 DNA sequence: TGTGCCAGCAGCCCACCAGGGCGGGGTGAAAAACTGTTTTTT.

In its sample, this clone was seen a few times. The CDR3 here is CASSQDISGTGGSPLHF. As DNA, the CDR3 is TGTGCCAGCAGCCAAGATATCTCCGGGACAGGGGGTTCACCCCTCCACTTT. The chain combines TRBV3-1 (or the pseudogene TRBV3-2) with TRBJ1-6; 11 nucleotides align to TRBD1. CDR1 and CDR2 (germline): LGHDT, YNNKEL (reference sequence). Trimming at V came to 0 bases and at J to 9 bases, leaving 7 bases not matched to a gene. The CDR3 length is 17 residues.

Only a few counts were recorded for this clone. The chain has TRBV11-3 and TRBJ1-6; D perhaps matches TRBD1 (5 bases). CDR1 SGHNT and CDR2 YENEEA come from the germline V gene. The germline V and J ends were trimmed by 6 bases and 8 bases, with 11 bases remaining between them. The length of the CDR3 is 13 residues. CDR3 nucleotides: TGTGCCAGCAGTAGGGGCAGCGATTCACCCCTCCACTTT. It is translated as CASSRGSDSPLHF.

V is TRBV3-1 (or the pseudogene TRBV3-2) and J is TRBJ2-7; the match to TRBD1 covers 7 bases. V was pared by 0 bases and J by 8 bases, with 13 bases of the junction left unmatched. The CDR3 covers 16 residues. From germline, CDR1 is LGHDT and CDR2 YNNKEL (reference sequence). CDR3 protein: CASSQDPDRVKDQQYF. The CDR3 coding sequence is TGTGCCAGCAGCCAAGATCCCGACAGGGTTAAGGACCAGCAGTACTTC.

This clone was seen a few times. The J gene is TRBJ2-1, the V gene TRBV5-1; D uncertain. V was pared by 7 bases and J by 0 bases, with 11 bases between. This CDR3 contains 14 residues. Germline CDR1 and CDR2: SGHRS and YFSETQ. The CDR3 DNA sequence: TGCGCCAGCTCCCCCAGAAGCTCCTACAATGAGCAGTTCTTC. Its translation: CASSPRSSYNEQFF.

The rearrangement uses TRBV7-6 and TRBJ1-6; TRBD1 matches 9 bases. CDR1 is SGHVS, CDR2 FNYEAQ, per germline. V shed 1 base, J shed 7 bases, and the junction held 2 bases outside the gene matches. The CDR3 sequence is 15 residues long. This CDR3 is CASSLEGTGNSPLHF. The CDR3 DNA is TGTGCCAGCAGCTTAGAGGGGACAGGGAATTCACCCCTCCACTTT.

The rearrangement joins TRBV6-6 to TRBJ1-1; 9 positions agree with TRBD1. CDR3 size: 14 residues. Trimming at V came to 6 bases and at J to 5 bases, leaving 7 bases not matched to a gene. Germline V lookup: CDR1 MNHNY, CDR2 SVGAGI (reference sequence). CDR3 in amino acids: CASRIRTGETEAFF. In nucleotides, the CDR3 is TGTGCCAGCAGAATAAGGACAGGGGAGACTGAAGCTTTCTTT.

This chain uses TRBV6-6 with TRBJ2-7; 8 nucleotides align to TRBD1. CDR3 length: 14 amino acids. With 4 bases clipped from V and 4 bases from J, the junction kept 6 bases outside the gene matches. CDR1 and CDR2 from the germline V gene are MNHNY and SVGAGI (reference sequence). This CDR3 is CASSWGQGAYEQYF. CDR3 DNA sequence: TGTGCCAGCAGTTGGGGTCAGGGGGCATACGAGCAGTACTTC.

The chain recombines TRBV15 with TRBJ1-1; no clear D gene. Deletions cut 5 bases from V and 4 bases from J, with 17 bases between. The CDR3 spans 15 residues. CDR1 and CDR2 (germline): LNHNV, YYDKDF (reference sequence). The CDR3: CATSGKGAGPTEAFF. The CDR3 DNA sequence: TGTGCCACCAGCGGGAAGGGCGCGGGCCCCACTGAAGCTTTCTTT.

This clone came up once. The rearrangement links TRBV7-8 to TRBJ1-2; 8 nucleotides agree with TRBD1. CDR1 is SGHVS, CDR2 FQNEAQ, per germline. V trimming: 3 bases; J trimming: 4 bases; junction bases outside the gene matches: 16. The CDR3 length is 18 residues. CDR3 nucleotide sequence: TGTGCCAGCAGCTTGGACCGGGACAGGTCGTTCCAGTTCTATGGCTACACCTTC. It specifies CASSLDRDRSFQFYGYTF.

The genes are TRBV28 and TRBJ1-2; no clear D. The CDR3 contains 12 residues. The V end was cut by 6 bases, the J end by 2 bases, with 7 bases between. The germline V gene has CDR1 MDHEN and CDR2 SYDVKM. The CDR3 here is CASRALNYGYTF. CDR3 DNA: TGTGCCAGCAGGGCCTTAAACTATGGCTACACCTTC.

This clone appeared a single time. The chain recombines TRBV11-3 with TRBJ2-3; 16 bases are shared with TRBD2. Germline V gene sequence: CDR1 SGHNT, CDR2 YENEEA. This CDR3 comprises 19 residues. Trimming took 0 bases from V and 5 from J; bases not matched to a gene: 8. In DNA form, the CDR3 reads TGTGCCAGCAGCTTAGAAGGGACTAGCGGGGGGGCCTTGAGAGATACGCAGTATTTT. Its translation: CASSLEGTSGGALRDTQYF.

The chain combines TRBV27 with TRBJ2-3; 9 positions match TRBD2. The V segment lost 6 bases and the J segment 7 bases; nucleotides outside the gene matches: 8. The CDR3 has 14 residues. Germline loops: CDR1 MNHEY, CDR2 SMNVEV (reference sequence). CDR3 bases: TGTGCCAGCAGGTTAGCGGGAGAGGGATATACGCAGTATTTT. This gives the protein CASRLAGEGYTQYF.

V gene TRBV25-1 combines with J gene TRBJ2-1, with 8 bases identical to TRBD2. Germline trimming cut 4 bases from V and 15 bases from J; bases unmatched to any gene: 11. This CDR3 has 13 residues. Germline CDR1 and CDR2: MGHDK and SYGVNS. In DNA form, the CDR3 reads TGTGCCAGCAGTGGCCCCGGGGGGGCGGAATGGTTCTTC. Protein: CASSGPGGAEWFF.

The V and J genes are TRBV3-1 (or the pseudogene TRBV3-2) and TRBJ1-5, with 8 bases that match TRBD1. Germline V lookup: CDR1 LGHDT, CDR2 YNNKEL (reference sequence). The V segment lost 3 bases and the J segment 6 bases; nucleotides outside the gene matches: 4. This CDR3 region has 14 residues. In nucleotides, the CDR3 is TGTGCCAGCAGCCACAGACAGGGGTCTCAGCCCCAGCATTTT. Its translation: CASSHRQGSQPQHF.

V and J are TRBV11-1 and TRBJ1-2; no definite D call. Germline CDR1 and CDR2: SGHAT and FQDESV (reference sequence). V shed 1 base and J shed 4 bases, with 10 bases lying between them. The CDR3 is 14 residues long. The CDR3, as DNA: TGTGCCAGCAGCTTAGTTGGCGGATCCTATGGCTACACCTTC. It yields the protein CASSLVGGSYGYTF.

The V gene is TRBV6-1, the J gene TRBJ1-2; D is undetermined. Germline CDR1 is MNHNS and CDR2 is SASEGT. Trimming stripped 1 base from V and 4 bases from J, with 10 bases between. There are 14 residues in the CDR3. CDR3 DNA sequence: TGTGCCAGCAGTGAAGTGGAGTTCAGCTATGGCTACACCTTC. Residues: CASSEVEFSYGYTF.

This chain uses TRBV9 with TRBJ2-5; 8 bases align to TRBD2. This CDR3 has 15 amino acids. Germline V gene data show CDR1 as SGDLS and CDR2 as YYNGEE. The trim removed 0 bases at V and 5 bases at J, leaving 6 bases unmatched. CDR3 loop: CASSVVSAGVETQYF. The CDR3, as DNA: TGTGCCAGCAGCGTAGTATCAGCGGGAGTTGAGACCCAGTACTTC.